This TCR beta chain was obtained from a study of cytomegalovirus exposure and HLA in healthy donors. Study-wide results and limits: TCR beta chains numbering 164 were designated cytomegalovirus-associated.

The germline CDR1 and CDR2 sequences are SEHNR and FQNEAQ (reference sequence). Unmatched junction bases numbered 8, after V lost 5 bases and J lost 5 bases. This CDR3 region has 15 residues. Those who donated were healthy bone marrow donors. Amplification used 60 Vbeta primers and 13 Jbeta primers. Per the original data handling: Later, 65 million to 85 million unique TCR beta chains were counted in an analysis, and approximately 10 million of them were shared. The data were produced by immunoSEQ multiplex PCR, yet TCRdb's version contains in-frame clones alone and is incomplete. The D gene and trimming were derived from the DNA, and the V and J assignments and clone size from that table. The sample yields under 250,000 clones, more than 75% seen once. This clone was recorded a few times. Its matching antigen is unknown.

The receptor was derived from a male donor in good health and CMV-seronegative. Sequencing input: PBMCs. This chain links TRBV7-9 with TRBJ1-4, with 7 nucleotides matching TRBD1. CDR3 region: CASSPRQGRNEKLFF. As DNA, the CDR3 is TGTGCCAGCAGCCCACGACAGGGACGAAATGAAAAACTGTTTTTT.